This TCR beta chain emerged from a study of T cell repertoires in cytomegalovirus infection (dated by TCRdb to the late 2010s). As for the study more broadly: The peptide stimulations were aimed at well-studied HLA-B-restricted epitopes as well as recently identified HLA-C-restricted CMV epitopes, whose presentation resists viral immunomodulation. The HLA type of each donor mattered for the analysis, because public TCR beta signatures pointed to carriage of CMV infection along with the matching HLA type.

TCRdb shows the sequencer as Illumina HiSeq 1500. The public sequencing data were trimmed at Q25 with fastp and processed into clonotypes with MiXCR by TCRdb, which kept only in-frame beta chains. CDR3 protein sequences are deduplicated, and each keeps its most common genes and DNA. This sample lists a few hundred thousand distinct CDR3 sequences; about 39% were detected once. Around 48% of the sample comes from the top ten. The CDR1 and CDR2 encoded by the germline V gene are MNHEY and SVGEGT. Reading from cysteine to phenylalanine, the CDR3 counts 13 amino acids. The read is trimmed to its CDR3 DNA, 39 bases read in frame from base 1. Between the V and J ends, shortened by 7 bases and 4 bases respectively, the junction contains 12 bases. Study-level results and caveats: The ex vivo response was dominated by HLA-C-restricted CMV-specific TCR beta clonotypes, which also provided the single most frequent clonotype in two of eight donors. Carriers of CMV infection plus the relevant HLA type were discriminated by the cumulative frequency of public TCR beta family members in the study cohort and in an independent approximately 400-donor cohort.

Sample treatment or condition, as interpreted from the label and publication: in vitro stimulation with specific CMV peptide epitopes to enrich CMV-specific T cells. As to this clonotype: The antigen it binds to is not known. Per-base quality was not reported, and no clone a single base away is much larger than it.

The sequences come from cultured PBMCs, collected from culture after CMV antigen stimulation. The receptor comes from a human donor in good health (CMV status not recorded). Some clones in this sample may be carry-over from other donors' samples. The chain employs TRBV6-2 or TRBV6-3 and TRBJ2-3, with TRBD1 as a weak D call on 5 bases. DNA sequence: TGTGCCAGCACCGTCTCAGGGCCAGATACGCAGTATTTT. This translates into CASTVSGPDTQYF.